The sequence of this T cell receptor (beta chain) was determined in a study of T cell repertoires in cytomegalovirus infection. Study in general: Evidence of both CMV infection and a matching HLA type came from public TCR beta signatures.

One entry per CDR3 protein, called by TCRdb with MiXCR from the reads. The table lists about 740,000 distinct CDR3 sequences, 35% of them singletons. A remark on this clonotype: Its antigen remains unidentified.

V was cut by 2 bases and J by 4 bases, with 9 bases left in between. The CDR3 extends over 14 amino acids. Looked up from germline, CDR1 is SEHNR and CDR2 is FQNEAQ (reference sequence). Study conclusions and caveats: HLA-C-restricted CMV clonotypes gave the most frequent clonotype in two of eight donors.

This receptor was obtained from a human donor in good health (CMV status not recorded). Some clones in this sample may be carry-over from other donors' samples. The rearrangement links TRBV7-9 to TRBJ2-1; D not resolved. Sequenced input: PBMCs. DNA of the CDR3: TGTGCCAGCAGCTTATCGCCCGAATACAATGAGCAGTTCTTC. It yields the protein CASSLSPEYNEQFF.